This T cell receptor beta chain stems from a study of shared clonotypes between healthy human individuals (TCRdb year 2020). With respect to the entire study: A couple of women and three men aged 18 to 49 years were included in the cohort. Per donor, three plates each were used for CD4 naive and CD4 memory, two for CD8 naive, and one for CD8 memory. To estimate repertoire size and how much clonotype sharing occurs between individuals, the study deeply sequenced the blood TCR repertoires of five healthy adults. To increase sequencing depth and limit assay-specific biases, different laboratories used diverse techniques to prepare libraries and sequence TCR repertoires. Leukapheresis yielded between about 0.85 and 10 billion PBMCs per donor. General findings and caveats noted by the study authors: Rarefaction of sorted-subset datasets indicated incomplete sequencing despite the large sequencing depth. Sampling was restricted to blood, and TCR repertoires in tissue are likely to differ from TCR repertoires in blood. Estimated clonotype richness was generally larger for naive than for memory subsets. The small number of donors limited the genetic and exposure-history diversity represented. Pairwise subsampling indicated that sequencing depth was expected to affect the degree of clonotype sharing among donors. Across a handful of donors, roughly 5.1% of naive CD4, roughly 3.3% of naive CD8, roughly 2.3% of memory CD4, and under 0.45% of memory CD8 clonotypes were shared. Compared with non-shared clonotypes, the clonotypes found in all four sorted-subset donors had higher generation probabilities.

TCR CDR3 regions were amplified from genomic DNA by multiplex PCR using the deep immunoSEQ assay. Extracted genomic DNA from each cell subset was spread evenly across all wells of several immunoSEQ 96-well plates, with each plate serving as a replicate. For sorted subsets, around 200 ng genomic DNA, equal to some 28,000 T cell genomes, was loaded into each replicate PCR. The purified libraries were quantified using a Qubit 3.0 fluorometer, sized with a Bioanalyzer 2100, and then quantified again using the KAPA Library Quantification kit. Every immunoSEQ 96-well plate was sequenced on a separate single-read 150-cycle Illumina NextSeq 550 flow cell. Regarding the original processing steps: Because the immunoSEQ output included only junctional sequences and no quality scores, the filtering could not be the same as the filtering used for full-length reads. Sequences were annotated with PyIR, a Python wrapper for IgBLAST v1.9, using IMGT germline references to assign V/J genes and CDR3. Any read was removed if the V/J assignment was weak (E-value above 1e-6), the CDR3 was missing, or the read contained stop codons, out-of-frame junctions, or ambiguous translated residues. V3J clonotypes were defined as sequences sharing an identical inferred V gene, J gene, and CDR3 amino acid sequence. Percentage overlap between repertoires was computed as shared unique clonotypes divided by the size of the smaller repertoire. Richness of each repertoire was evaluated using RTK rarefaction, the Chao1 estimator, and Recon v2.1 estimates of unobserved clonotypes. Generation probabilities were computed with OLGA for all TCRbeta clonotypes obtained by the gDNA method from four donors. The immuneACCESS repertoire file appears here via TCRdb, limited to in-frame rearrangements. These files lack a portion of the clones; in checked studies, under half of the deficit traces to unresolved V genes, and the cause of the others is not known. The DNA was the basis for D and trimming; V, J and clone size are from that table. This sample is represented by about 710,000 clones; more than 70% of them were singletons. Around 2% of the sample goes to the ten largest clones.

As to this clone: Its antigen specificity is not known. Base qualities are not provided; no much larger clone lies one nucleotide away.

Healthy HIV-negative adults with no recently reported acute infections or vaccinations were included as donors. All donors were Caucasian adults living in Nashville, Tennessee, USA. CD4+ T cells were enriched by magnetic negative selection, after which naive cells were positively selected on CD45RA and the negative fraction was taken as the memory subset. Blood was obtained by leukapheresis, after which PBMCs were separated by Ficoll-Histopaque density gradient centrifugation and cryopreserved in liquid nitrogen vapor phase. Analytical flow cytometry was used to check the purity and quantity of every magnetically sorted T cell population. Each sorted fraction had its genomic DNA isolated and then quantified by UV absorbance on a Nanodrop 2000c. The sequencing sample was made of memory CD4+ T cells sorted from blood. The sample's cell subset or site label is to be understood as: CD45RA-negative fraction. The receptor was isolated from a woman aged 25 to 39 in good health.

The CDR3 region: CAISESGLGQPQHF. The DNA reads as follows: TGTGCCATCAGTGAGTCGGGTCTTGGTCAGCCCCAGCATTTT. The rearranged segments are TRBV10-3 and TRBJ1-5, with an unclear D gene assignment. V gives up 0 bases and J gives up 6 bases, and the segment between their germline ends measures 9 bases. Including cysteine and phenylalanine, the CDR3 has 14 amino acids. The DNA shown is the 42-base CDR3, in frame from base 1. The germline V gene gives CDR1 as ENHRY and CDR2 as SYGVKD.